The 7 T cell receptor beta chains below all came from one sample that was sequenced in a study of blood T cell repertoires in COVID-19 (dated by TCRdb to between 2020 and 2021). The library was made by the immunoSEQ multiplex PCR assay. TCRdb took this table from immuneACCESS and kept in-frame rearrangements with V and J called. Such tables lack part of the clones; where checked against another copy, unresolved V genes explain under half of the gap, and the rest is unexplained. The sample profile shows about 410,000 clones; approximately 90% of them were found once. The ten largest clones add up to roughly 1.4% of the sample. Sample: peripheral blood. The receptors derive from a woman aged 40 to 49 with COVID-19, enrolled during active disease.

The V gene is TRBV5-4, the J gene TRBJ1-1; a possible D gene is TRBD1 (6 bases). V lost 6 bases, J lost 5 bases, and 26 bases lay in between. The CDR3 covers 17 residues. Looked up from germline, CDR1 is SGHNT and CDR2 is YYREEE (reference sequence). The CDR3 here is CASISQANNRARTEAFF. CDR3 nucleotide sequence: TGTGCCAGCATTTCCCAGGCCAATAACAGGGCCCGGACTGAAGCTTTCTTT.

This clone is a singleton in its sample. The chain couples TRBV5-6 to TRBJ1-1; no definite D call. The CDR3 has 15 residues. The V end was cut by 1 base, the J end by 0 bases, with 10 bases between. Looked up from germline, CDR1 is SGHDT and CDR2 is YYEEEE. CDR3 DNA sequence: TGTGCCAGCAGCTTGAGTCAGTATTTGAACACTGAAGCTTTCTTT. This encodes CASSLSQYLNTEAFF.

The sample holds a few counts of this clone. The gene calls are TRBV28 and TRBJ1-2; D is undetermined. CDR1 is MDHEN, CDR2 SYDVKM, per germline. The V end was cut by 6 bases, the J end by 10 bases, with 12 bases between. The CDR3 is 11 residues long. The CDR3 is CASSPDRVYTF. For the CDR3, the DNA is TGTGCCAGCAGCCCTGACCGGGTCTACACCTTC.

The chain is built from TRBV7-6 and TRBJ2-1, with 7 positions matching TRBD1. The length of the CDR3 is 15 residues. Germline CDR1 reads SGHVS; CDR2 reads FNYEAQ. J gave up 4 bases and V 3 bases, and 6 bases lay outside the gene matches. CDR3: CASSFEGARYNEQFF. The CDR3, as DNA: TGTGCCAGCAGCTTTGAGGGGGCCAGGTACAATGAGCAGTTCTTC.

As concerns this clone: Other nucleotide sequences in the sample specify the same CDR3. The rearrangement links TRBV7-2 to TRBJ2-7; D not resolved. The germline CDR1 and CDR2 sequences are SGHTA and FQGNSA. The V end was cut by 5 bases, the J end by 2 bases, with 10 bases between. This CDR3 has 13 amino acids. CDR3 sequence (DNA): TGTGCCAGCAGCCGTCCCGGAGCCTACGAGCAGTACTTC. Translating it yields CASSRPGAYEQYF.

This clone was found a few times. The rearrangement joins TRBV10-3 to TRBJ2-2, with 8 bases identical to TRBD1. V trimming: 3 bases; J trimming: 2 bases; junction bases outside the gene matches: 5. Germline CDR1 reads ENHRY; CDR2 reads SYGVKD. The CDR3 has 16 residues. The CDR3 region is CAISDPTGANTGELFF. CDR3 nucleotide sequence: TGTGCCATCAGTGACCCGACAGGGGCCAACACCGGGGAGCTGTTTTTT.

The chain recombines TRBV28 with TRBJ1-1; no definite D call. The germline CDR1 and CDR2 sequences are MDHEN and SYDVKM. This CDR3 comprises 14 residues. Between the trimmed V and J ends, which lost 7 bases and 1 base, there was a span of 13 bases. In nucleotides, the CDR3 is TGTGCCAGCAATCTCGACACCTGGAACACTGAAGCTTTCTTT. It specifies CASNLDTWNTEAFF. The full variable domain, in which reference TRBV28 and TRBJ1-1 provide the parts outside the CDR3, is DVKVTQSSRYLVKRTGEKVFLECVQDMDHENMFWYRQDPGLGLRLIYFSYDVKMKEKGDIPEGYSVSREKKERFSLILESASTNQTSMYLCASNLDTWNTEAFFGQGTRLTVV.